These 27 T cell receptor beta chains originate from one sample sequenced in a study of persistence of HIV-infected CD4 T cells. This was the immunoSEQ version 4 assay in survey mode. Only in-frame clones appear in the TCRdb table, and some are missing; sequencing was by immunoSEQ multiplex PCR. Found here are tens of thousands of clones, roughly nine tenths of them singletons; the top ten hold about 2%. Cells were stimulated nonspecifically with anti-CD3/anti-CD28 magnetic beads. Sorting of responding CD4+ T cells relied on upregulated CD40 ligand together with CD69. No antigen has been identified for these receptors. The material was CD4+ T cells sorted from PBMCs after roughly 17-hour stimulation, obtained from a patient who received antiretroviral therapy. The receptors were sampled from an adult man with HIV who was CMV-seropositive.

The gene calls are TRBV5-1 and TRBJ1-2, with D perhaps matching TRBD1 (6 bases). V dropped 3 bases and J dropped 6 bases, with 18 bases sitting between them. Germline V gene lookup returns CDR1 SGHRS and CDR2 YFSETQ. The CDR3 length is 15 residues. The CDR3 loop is CASSSGWGQGHGYTF. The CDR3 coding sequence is TGCGCCAGCAGCTCTGGCTGGGGGCAGGGGCATGGCTACACCTTC.

The CDR3 spells CASSHGRSQETQYF. Here the CDR3 DNA reads TGCGCCAGCAGCCATGGACGGAGCCAAGAGACCCAGTACTTC. The chain joins TRBV5-1 to TRBJ2-5; D gene ambiguous. Between the trimmed V and J ends, which lost 4 bases and 1 base, there was a span of 11 bases. The CDR3 spans 14 residues. CDR1 is SGHRS and CDR2 is YFSETQ in the germline V gene.

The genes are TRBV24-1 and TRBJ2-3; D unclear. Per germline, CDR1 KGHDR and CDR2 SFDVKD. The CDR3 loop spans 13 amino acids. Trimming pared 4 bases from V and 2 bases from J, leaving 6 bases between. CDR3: CATSEPVTDTQYF. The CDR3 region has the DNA TGTGCCACCAGTGAACCCGTCACAGATACGCAGTATTTT.

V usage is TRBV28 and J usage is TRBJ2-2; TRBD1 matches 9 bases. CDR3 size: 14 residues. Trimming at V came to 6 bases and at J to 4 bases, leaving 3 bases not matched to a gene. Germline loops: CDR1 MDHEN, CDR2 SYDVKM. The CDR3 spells CASRGQGGTGELFF. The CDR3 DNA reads TGTGCCAGCAGGGGACAGGGTGGCACCGGGGAGCTGTTTTTT.

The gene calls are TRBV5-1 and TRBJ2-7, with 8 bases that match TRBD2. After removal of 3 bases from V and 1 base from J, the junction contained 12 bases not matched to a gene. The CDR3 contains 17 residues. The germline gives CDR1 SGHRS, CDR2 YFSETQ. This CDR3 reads CASSSRNFSGDSYEQYF. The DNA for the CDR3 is TGCGCCAGCAGCTCTAGGAACTTTAGCGGGGATTCCTACGAGCAGTACTTC.

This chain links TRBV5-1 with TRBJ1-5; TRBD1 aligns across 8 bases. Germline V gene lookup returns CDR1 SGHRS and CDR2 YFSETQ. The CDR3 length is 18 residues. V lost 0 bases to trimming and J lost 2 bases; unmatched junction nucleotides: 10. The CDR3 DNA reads TGCGCCAGCAGCTTGGATGGACAGGGCGCGGGGGGCAATCAGCCCCAGCATTTT. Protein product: CASSLDGQGAGGNQPQHF.

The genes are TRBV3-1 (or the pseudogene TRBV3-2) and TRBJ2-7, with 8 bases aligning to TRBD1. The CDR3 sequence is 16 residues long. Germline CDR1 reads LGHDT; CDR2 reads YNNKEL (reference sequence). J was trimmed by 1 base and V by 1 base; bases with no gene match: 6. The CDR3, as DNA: TGTGCCAGCAGCCAAGGGACAGGGCCCATGTCCTACGAGCAGTACTTC. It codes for CASSQGTGPMSYEQYF.

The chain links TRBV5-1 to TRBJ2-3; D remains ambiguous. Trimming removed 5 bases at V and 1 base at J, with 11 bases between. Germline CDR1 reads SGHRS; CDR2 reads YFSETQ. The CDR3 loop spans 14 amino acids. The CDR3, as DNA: TGCGCCAGCAGGAGTGGAGTGGGCACAGATACGCAGTATTTT. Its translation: CASRSGVGTDTQYF.

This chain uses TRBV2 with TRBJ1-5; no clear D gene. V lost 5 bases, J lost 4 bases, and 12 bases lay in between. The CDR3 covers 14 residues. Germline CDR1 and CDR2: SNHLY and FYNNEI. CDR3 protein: CASSLRESNQPQHF. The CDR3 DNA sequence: TGTGCCAGCAGTCTAAGGGAATCTAATCAGCCCCAGCATTTT.

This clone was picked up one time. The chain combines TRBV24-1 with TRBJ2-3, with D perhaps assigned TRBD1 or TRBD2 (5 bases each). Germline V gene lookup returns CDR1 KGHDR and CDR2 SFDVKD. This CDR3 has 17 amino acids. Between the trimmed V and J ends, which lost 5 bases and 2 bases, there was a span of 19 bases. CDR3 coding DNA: TGTGCCACCAGTGCCGTGGTCCGGGGCCCGAACACAGATACGCAGTATTTT. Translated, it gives CATSAVVRGPNTDTQYF.

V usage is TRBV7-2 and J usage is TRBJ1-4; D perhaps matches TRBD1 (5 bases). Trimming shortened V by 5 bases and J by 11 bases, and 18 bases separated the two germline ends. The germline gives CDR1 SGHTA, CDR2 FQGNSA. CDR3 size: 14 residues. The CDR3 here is CASSATSEGRKLFF. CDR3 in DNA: TGTGCCAGCAGCGCCACCTCAGAGGGGAGGAAACTGTTTTTT.

CDR3 in amino acids: CASSWEVRSYNEQFF. DNA for the CDR3: TGCGCCAGCAGCTGGGAGGTCCGTTCCTACAATGAGCAGTTCTTC. V and J are TRBV5-1 and TRBJ2-1, with TRBD2 as a possible D gene (6 bases). The V and J ends lost 3 bases and 1 base respectively, with 11 bases between them. Germline CDR1 reads SGHRS; CDR2 reads YFSETQ. CDR3 length equals 15 residues.

The chain's CDR3 is CASSLGQGVYEQYF. CDR3 coding DNA: TGCGCCAGCAGCTTGGGACAGGGGGTCTACGAGCAGTACTTC. The V gene is TRBV5-1, the J gene TRBJ2-7; 9 bases are a match to TRBD1. Germline assignment: CDR1 SGHRS and CDR2 YFSETQ. CDR3 length: 14 residues. Losses at the gene ends were 0 bases for V and 3 bases for J; bases not matched to a gene: 1. The full variable domain, completed using reference TRBV5-1 and TRBJ2-7, is KAGVTQTPRYLIKTRGQQVTLSCSPISGHRSVSWYQQTPGQGLQFLFEYFSETQRNKGNFPGRFSGRQFSNSRSEMNVSTLELGDSALYLCASSLGQGVYEQYFGPGTRLTVT.

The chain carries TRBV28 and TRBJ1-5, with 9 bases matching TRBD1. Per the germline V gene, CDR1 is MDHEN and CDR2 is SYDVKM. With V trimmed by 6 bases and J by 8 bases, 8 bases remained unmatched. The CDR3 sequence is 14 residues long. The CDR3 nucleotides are TGTGCCAGCAGCCTAACAGGGGGCGGGGAGCCCCAGCATTTT. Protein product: CASSLTGGGEPQHF.

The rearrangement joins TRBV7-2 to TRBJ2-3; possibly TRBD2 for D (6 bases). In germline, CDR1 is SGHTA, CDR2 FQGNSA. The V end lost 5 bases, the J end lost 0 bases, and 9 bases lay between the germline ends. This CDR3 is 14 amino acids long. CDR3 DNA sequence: TGTGCCAGCAGCACACTAGCCAGCACAGATACGCAGTATTTT. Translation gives CASSTLASTDTQYF.

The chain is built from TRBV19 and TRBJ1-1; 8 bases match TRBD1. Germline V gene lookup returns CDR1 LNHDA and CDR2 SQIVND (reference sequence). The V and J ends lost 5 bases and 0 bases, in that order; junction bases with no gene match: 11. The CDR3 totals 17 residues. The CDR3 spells CASSVSGTGSMNTEAFF. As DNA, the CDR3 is TGTGCCAGTAGTGTATCCGGGACAGGAAGCATGAACACTGAAGCTTTCTTT.

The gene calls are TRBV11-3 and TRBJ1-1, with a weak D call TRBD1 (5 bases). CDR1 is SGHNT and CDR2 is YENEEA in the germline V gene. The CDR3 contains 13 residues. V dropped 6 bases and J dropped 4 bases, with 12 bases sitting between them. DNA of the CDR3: TGTGCCAGCAGTCAGAGTAGGGGCACTGAAGCTTTCTTT. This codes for CASSQSRGTEAFF.

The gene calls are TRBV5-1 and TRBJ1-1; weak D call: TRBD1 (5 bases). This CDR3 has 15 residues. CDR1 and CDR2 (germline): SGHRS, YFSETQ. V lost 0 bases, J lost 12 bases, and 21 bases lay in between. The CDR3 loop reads CASSLGGGDSLQTFF. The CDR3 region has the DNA TGCGCCAGCAGCTTGGGAGGAGGGGACTCCCTACAAACTTTCTTT.

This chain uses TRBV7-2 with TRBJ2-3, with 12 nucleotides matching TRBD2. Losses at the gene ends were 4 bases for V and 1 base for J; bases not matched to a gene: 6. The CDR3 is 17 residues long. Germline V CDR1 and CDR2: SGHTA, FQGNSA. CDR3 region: CASSSTTSGGRTDTQYF. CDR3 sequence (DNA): TGTGCCAGCAGCTCCACGACTAGCGGGGGACGCACAGATACGCAGTATTTT.

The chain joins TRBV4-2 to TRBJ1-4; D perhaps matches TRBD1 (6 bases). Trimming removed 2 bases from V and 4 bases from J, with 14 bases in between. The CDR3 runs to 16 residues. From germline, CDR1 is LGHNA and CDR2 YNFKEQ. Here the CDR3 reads CASSQPAGVVNEKLFF. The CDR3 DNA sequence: TGTGCCAGCAGCCAACCGGCAGGGGTGGTTAATGAAAAACTGTTTTTT.

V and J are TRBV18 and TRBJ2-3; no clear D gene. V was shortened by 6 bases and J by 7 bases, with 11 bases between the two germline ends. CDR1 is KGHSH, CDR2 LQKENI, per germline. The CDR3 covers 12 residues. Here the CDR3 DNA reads TGTGCCAGCTCGCCCGTCCCAAATACGCAGTATTTT. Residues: CASSPVPNTQYF.

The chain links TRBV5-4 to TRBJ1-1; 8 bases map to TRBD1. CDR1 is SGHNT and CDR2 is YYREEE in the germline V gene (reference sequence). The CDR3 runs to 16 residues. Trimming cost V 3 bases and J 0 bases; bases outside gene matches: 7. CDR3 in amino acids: CASSSGQGRVNTEAFF. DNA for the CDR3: TGTGCCAGCAGCTCTGGACAGGGAAGGGTGAACACTGAAGCTTTCTTT.

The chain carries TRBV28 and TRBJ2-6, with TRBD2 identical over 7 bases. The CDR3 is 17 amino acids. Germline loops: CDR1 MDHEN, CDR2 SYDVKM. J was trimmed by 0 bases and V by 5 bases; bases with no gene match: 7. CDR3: CASSVHGDYSGANVLTF. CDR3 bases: TGTGCCAGCAGTGTACACGGGGACTACTCTGGGGCCAACGTCCTGACTTTC.

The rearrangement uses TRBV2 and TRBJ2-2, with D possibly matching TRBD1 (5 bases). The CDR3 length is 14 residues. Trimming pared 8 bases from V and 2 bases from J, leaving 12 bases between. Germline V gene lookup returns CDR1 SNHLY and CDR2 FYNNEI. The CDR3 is CASATVRNTGELFF. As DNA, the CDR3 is TGTGCCAGCGCGACAGTGCGCAACACCGGGGAGCTGTTTTTT.

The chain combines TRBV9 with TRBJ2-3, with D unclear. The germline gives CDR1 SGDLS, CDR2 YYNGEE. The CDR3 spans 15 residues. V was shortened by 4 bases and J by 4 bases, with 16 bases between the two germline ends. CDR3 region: CASSLVAVWPDTQYF. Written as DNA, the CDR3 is TGTGCCAGCAGCCTAGTGGCAGTTTGGCCAGATACGCAGTATTTT.

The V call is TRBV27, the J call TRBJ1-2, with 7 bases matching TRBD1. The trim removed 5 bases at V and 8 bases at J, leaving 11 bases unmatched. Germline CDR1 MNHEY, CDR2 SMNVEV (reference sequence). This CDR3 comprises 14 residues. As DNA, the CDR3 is TGTGCCAGCAGTCCCCGGGACAGCCGGAGGGGCTACACCTTC. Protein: CASSPRDSRRGYTF.

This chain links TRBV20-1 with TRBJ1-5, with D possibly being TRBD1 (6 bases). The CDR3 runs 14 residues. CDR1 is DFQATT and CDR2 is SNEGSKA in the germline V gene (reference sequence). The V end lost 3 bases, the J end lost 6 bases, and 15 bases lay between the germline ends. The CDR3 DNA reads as TGCAGTGCTAGTCCTCCGGGGGGCACTCAGCCCCAGCATTTT. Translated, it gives CSASPPGGTQPQHF.